The source of this T cell receptor (beta chain) is a study of T cell responses to AZD1222 COVID-19 vaccine. Findings of the study overall: Clonal diversity was possibly underestimated; the donors were predominantly white British and more often female.

In the case of this clone: Its target is unknown.

The repertoire was sequenced with immunoSEQ multiplex PCR; TCRdb's copy has only in-frame clones and lacks some. This sample carries about 270,000 clones, approximately 94% of them seen once, and the ten largest clones take around 0.5%. Per germline, CDR1 SGDLS and CDR2 YYNGEE. V was pared by 0 bases and J by 7 bases, with 10 bases between. The CDR3 loop spans 14 amino acids. The sequence was obtained from an adult who received the AZD1222 COVID-19 vaccine. This material consisted of peripheral blood, taken 28 days after the second AZD1222 dose. The genes are TRBV9 and TRBJ1-4, with D perhaps TRBD1 (6 bases). CDR3 nucleotides: TGTGCCAGCAGCGTAGGGCAGGGGAGTGAAAAACTGTTTTTT. It yields the protein CASSVGQGSEKLFF. Full variable domain (missing parts from reference TRBV9 and TRBJ1-4): DSGVTQTPKHLITATGQRVTLRCSPRSGDLSVYWYQQSLDQGLQFLIQYYNGEERAKGNILERFSAQQFPDLHSELNLSSLELGDSALYFCASSVGQGSEKLFFGSGTQLSVL.